What follows are 19 T cell receptor beta chains derived from one specimen sequenced in a study of B cell selection in AIRE deficiency. The regulatory T cell sort gate was CD4+CD25hiCD127low/negative. This table comes from immunoSEQ multiplex PCR, and its TCRdb copy is limited to in-frame clones, with some not included. The sample comprises tens of thousands of clones, 85% to 95% of which are singletons, and approximately 1.4% rests with the top ten. What was sequenced was CD4+CD25+ Tregs sorted from PBMCs. These receptors were collected from a human donor in good health.

The chain couples TRBV7-6 to TRBJ2-7; 9 bases are a match to TRBD1. Germline V gene data show CDR1 as SGHVS and CDR2 as FNYEAQ. The CDR3 has 14 residues. After removal of 6 bases from V and 6 bases from J, the junction contained 9 bases not matched to a gene. The CDR3 loop reads CASRIGTGSGEQYF. The CDR3 DNA is TGTGCCAGCAGGATCGGGACAGGGAGCGGCGAGCAGTACTTC.

In its sample, this clone was seen once. The chain couples TRBV9 to TRBJ1-6; D ambiguous. Trimming pared 4 bases from V and 1 base from J, leaving 6 bases between. Per the germline V gene, CDR1 is SGDLS and CDR2 is YYNGEE. This CDR3 region has 14 residues. This CDR3 reads CASSMESYNSPLHF. In DNA, the CDR3 is TGTGCCAGCAGCATGGAGTCCTATAATTCACCCCTCCACTTT.

This clone was seen just once. The germline gene is not matched at one end of the junction; a read error may be the cause. This sequence joins TRBV6-6 and TRBJ2-5; perhaps TRBD1 as D (6 bases). CDR1 and CDR2 from the germline V gene are MNHNY and SVGAGI (reference sequence). This CDR3 contains 15 residues. The DNA of the CDR3 is TGTGCCATCAGTGAGTGGGACACCCTCCAAGAGACCCAGTACTTC. Translated, it gives CAISEWDTLQETQYF.

This sequence joins TRBV25-1 and TRBJ2-6; 9 bases match TRBD2. The CDR3 is 17 amino acids. CDR1 is MGHDK, CDR2 SYGVNS, per germline. Losses at the gene ends were 2 bases for V and 2 bases for J; bases not matched to a gene: 4. The DNA of the CDR3 is TGTGCCAGCAGTGAAGCGGGGGGGCGGACTGGGGCCAACGTCCTGACTTTC. This sequence encodes CASSEAGGRTGANVLTF.

This clone was detected only once. This chain uses TRBV7-6 with TRBJ1-3; 7 bases fit TRBD1. V was clipped by 3 bases and J by 0 bases; unmatched bases: 2. The CDR3 totals 15 residues. Germline CDR1 SGHVS, CDR2 FNYEAQ. CDR3 protein: CASSLRTGSGNTIYF. CDR3 sequence (DNA): TGTGCCAGCAGCTTGCGGACAGGCTCTGGAAACACCATATATTTT. Drawing the rest from reference TRBV7-6 and TRBJ1-3, the complete variable domain is GAGVSQSPRYKVTKRGQDVALRCDPISGHVSLYWYRQALGQGPEFLTYFNYEAQQDKSGLPNDRFSAERPEGSISTLTIQRTEQRDSAMYRCASSLRTGSGNTIYFGEGSWLTVV.

This chain links TRBV7-2 with TRBJ1-2; perhaps TRBD1 as D (6 bases). V lost 1 base and J 3 bases, leaving 18 bases between the germline ends. Germline V CDR1 and CDR2: SGHTA, FQGNSA. CDR3 length: 17 amino acids. In nucleotides, the CDR3 is TGTGCCAGCAGCTTAGTCGCGTCGGACGGGGGCCACTATGGCTACACCTTC. It is translated as CASSLVASDGGHYGYTF.

This chain connects TRBV6-6 to TRBJ1-5; TRBD1 matches at 8 bases. Germline CDR1 reads MNHNY; CDR2 reads SVGAGI (reference sequence). The junction had 8 bases not matched to a gene; V was cut back by 6 bases and J by 7 bases. The CDR3 totals 14 residues. The CDR3 DNA sequence: TGTGCCAGCAGGTTGGACAGGGACGGCCAGCCCCAGCATTTT. It encodes CASRLDRDGQPQHF.

The rearrangement uses TRBV7-8 and TRBJ2-4, with D perhaps matching TRBD1 or TRBD2 (9 bases each). This CDR3 spans 20 amino acids. Trimming took 1 base from V and 3 from J, leaving 25 bases between them. CDR1 and CDR2 (germline): SGHVS, FQNEAQ. CDR3 sequence (DNA): TGTGCCAGCAGCTTAGATAGCGGGACAGGGACTAGCTTCGTCAAAAACATTCAGTACTTC. Protein: CASSLDSGTGTSFVKNIQYF.

V gene TRBV27 combines with J gene TRBJ1-1, with D maybe TRBD1 (6 bases). This CDR3 spans 12 amino acids. From germline, CDR1 is MNHEY and CDR2 SMNVEV (reference sequence). V was shortened by 5 bases and J by 6 bases, with 10 bases between the two germline ends. CDR3 coding DNA: TGTGCCAGCAGTACAGGGTACTCTGAAGCTTTCTTT. This sequence encodes CASSTGYSEAFF.

V and J are TRBV4-2 and TRBJ2-1, with TRBD1 matching 8 bases. Germline-derived CDR1 and CDR2 are LGHNA and YNFKEQ. V was clipped by 3 bases and J by 8 bases; unmatched bases: 6. The CDR3 runs 14 residues. In DNA form, the CDR3 reads TGTGCCAGCAGCCACGGCAGGGGGCGGGATGAGCAGTTCTTC. Protein product: CASSHGRGRDEQFF.

This clone was recorded a few times. The chain employs TRBV18 and TRBJ2-3, with 9 bases aligning to TRBD2. The CDR3 runs 15 residues. CDR1 KGHSH and CDR2 LQKENI come from the germline V gene. The V gene end was trimmed by 2 bases and the J gene end by 8 bases; junction bases not matched to a gene: 8. The CDR3 region has the DNA TGTGCCAGCTCACCAGGCCTAGCGGGGACTGCTACGCAGTATTTT. Protein product: CASSPGLAGTATQYF.

V and J are TRBV27 and TRBJ2-5; tentatively, D is TRBD1 (5 bases). V was shortened by 6 bases and J by 0 bases, with 8 bases between the two germline ends. The CDR3 consists of 13 residues. From germline, CDR1 is MNHEY and CDR2 SMNVEV (reference sequence). This CDR3 is CASRTAYQETQYF. CDR3 DNA sequence: TGTGCCAGCAGGACAGCTTACCAAGAGACCCAGTACTTC.

The V call is TRBV5-1, the J call TRBJ1-2; the D is unclear. Trimming cost V 0 bases and J 4 bases, with 7 bases left between them. There are 13 residues in the CDR3. Germline values: CDR1 SGHRS, CDR2 YFSETQ. CDR3 loop: CASSLDSVYGYTF. For the CDR3, the DNA is TGCGCCAGCAGCTTGGACAGCGTCTATGGCTACACCTTC.

V usage is TRBV6-5 and J usage is TRBJ1-5, with 8 bases aligning to TRBD1. This CDR3 has 13 residues. J lost 6 bases, V lost 4 bases, and 2 bases had no gene match. In germline, CDR1 is MNHEY, CDR2 SVGAGI. The CDR3 sequence is CASSSGGSQPQHF. CDR3 nucleotide sequence: TGTGCCAGCAGTTCAGGGGGCAGTCAGCCCCAGCATTTT.

V gene TRBV7-9 combines with J gene TRBJ1-4; TRBD1 aligns across 9 bases. Per germline, CDR1 SEHNR and CDR2 FQNEAQ (reference sequence). The V segment lost 4 bases and the J segment 4 bases; nucleotides outside the gene matches: 13. This CDR3 comprises 18 residues. The CDR3 nucleotides are TGTGCCAGCAGCTCCAACCCGGGACAGGGTCTCAGTAATGAAAAACTGTTTTTT. This translates into CASSSNPGQGLSNEKLFF.

The chain recombines TRBV6-1 with TRBJ2-1, with 7 positions matching TRBD2. This CDR3 spans 11 amino acids. Germline CDR1 MNHNS, CDR2 SASEGT. Trimming cost V 8 bases and J 12 bases; bases outside gene matches: 7. CDR3 DNA: TGTGCCAGCGGTGGGCGGGGGAGGCAGTTCTTC. Residues: CASGGRGRQFF.

The chain carries TRBV10-1 and TRBJ2-3, with TRBD2 matching over 8 bases. V was clipped by 2 bases and J by 3 bases; unmatched bases: 7. Germline CDR1 is WNHNN and CDR2 is SYGVQD (reference sequence). The CDR3 sequence is 16 residues long. As DNA, the CDR3 is TGCGCCAGCAGTGAGCTGGGACTAGATGCGACAGATACGCAGTATTTT. Encoded protein: CASSELGLDATDTQYF.

This chain links TRBV5-1 with TRBJ2-7; D remains ambiguous. The V end lost 7 bases, the J end lost 0 bases, and 14 bases lay between the germline ends. Germline V gives CDR1 SGHRS, CDR2 YFSETQ. This CDR3 has 14 residues. DNA for the CDR3: TGCGCCAGCTCCCCTGGCGGAATCTCCTACGAGCAGTACTTC. Amino acid sequence: CASSPGGISYEQYF.

This chain links TRBV18 with TRBJ1-1; 10 nucleotides match TRBD1. V shed 3 bases, J shed 5 bases, and the junction held 3 bases outside the gene matches. This CDR3 has 14 amino acids. Germline-derived CDR1 and CDR2 are KGHSH and LQKENI. This CDR3 reads CASSPDRGGTEAFF. The CDR3 bases are TGTGCCAGCTCACCGGACAGGGGGGGAACTGAAGCTTTCTTT.